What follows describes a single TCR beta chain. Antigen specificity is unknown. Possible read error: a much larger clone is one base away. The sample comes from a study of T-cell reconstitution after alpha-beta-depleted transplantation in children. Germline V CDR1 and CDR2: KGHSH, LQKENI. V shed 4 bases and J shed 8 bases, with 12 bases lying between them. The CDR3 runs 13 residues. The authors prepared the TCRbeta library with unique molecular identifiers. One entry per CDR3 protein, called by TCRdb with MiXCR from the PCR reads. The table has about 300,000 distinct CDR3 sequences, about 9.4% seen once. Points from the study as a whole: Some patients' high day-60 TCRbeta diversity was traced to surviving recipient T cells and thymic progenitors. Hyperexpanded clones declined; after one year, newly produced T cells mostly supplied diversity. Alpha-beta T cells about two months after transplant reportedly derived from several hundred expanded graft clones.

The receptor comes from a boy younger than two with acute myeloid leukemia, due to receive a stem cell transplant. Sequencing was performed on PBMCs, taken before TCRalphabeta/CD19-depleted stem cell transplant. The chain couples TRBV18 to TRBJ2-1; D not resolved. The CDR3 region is CASSLLSVDEQFF. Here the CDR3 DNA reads TGTGCCAGCTCACTGTTAAGTGTGGATGAGCAGTTCTTC.